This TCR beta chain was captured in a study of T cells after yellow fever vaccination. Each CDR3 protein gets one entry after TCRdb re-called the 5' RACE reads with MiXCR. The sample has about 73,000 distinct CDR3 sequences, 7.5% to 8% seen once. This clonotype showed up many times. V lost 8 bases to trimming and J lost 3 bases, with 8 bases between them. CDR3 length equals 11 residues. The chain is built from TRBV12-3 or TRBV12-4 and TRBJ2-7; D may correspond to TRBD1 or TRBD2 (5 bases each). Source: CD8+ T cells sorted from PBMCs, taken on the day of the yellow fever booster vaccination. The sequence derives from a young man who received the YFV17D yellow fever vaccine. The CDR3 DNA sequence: TGTGCCAGCGGGACGGGCTACGAGCAGTACTTC. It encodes CASGTGYEQYF.